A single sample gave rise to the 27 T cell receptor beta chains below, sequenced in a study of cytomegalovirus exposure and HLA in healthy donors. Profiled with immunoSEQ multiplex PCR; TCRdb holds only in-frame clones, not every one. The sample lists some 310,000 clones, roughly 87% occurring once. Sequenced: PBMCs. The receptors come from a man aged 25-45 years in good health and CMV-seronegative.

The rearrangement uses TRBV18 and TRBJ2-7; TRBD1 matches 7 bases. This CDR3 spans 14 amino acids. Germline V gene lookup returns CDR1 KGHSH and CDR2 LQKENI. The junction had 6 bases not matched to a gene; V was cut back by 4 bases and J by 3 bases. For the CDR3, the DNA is TGTGCCAGCTCACTACGGACAGGTTTCTACGAGCAGTACTTC. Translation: CASSLRTGFYEQYF.

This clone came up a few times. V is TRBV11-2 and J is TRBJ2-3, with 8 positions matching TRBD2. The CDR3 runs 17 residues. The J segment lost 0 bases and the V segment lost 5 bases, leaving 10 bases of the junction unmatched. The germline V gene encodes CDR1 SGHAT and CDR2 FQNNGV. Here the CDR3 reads CASSPLSGDLSTDTQYF. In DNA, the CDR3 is TGTGCCAGCAGCCCTCTTAGCGGGGACCTTAGCACAGATACGCAGTATTTT.

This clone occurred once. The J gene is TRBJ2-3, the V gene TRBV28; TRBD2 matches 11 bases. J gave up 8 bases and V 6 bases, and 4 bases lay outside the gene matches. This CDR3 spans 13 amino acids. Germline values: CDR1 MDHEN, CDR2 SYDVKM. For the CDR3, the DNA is TGTGCCAGCAGGACAACTAGCGGGGGTACGCAGTATTTT. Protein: CASRTTSGGTQYF.

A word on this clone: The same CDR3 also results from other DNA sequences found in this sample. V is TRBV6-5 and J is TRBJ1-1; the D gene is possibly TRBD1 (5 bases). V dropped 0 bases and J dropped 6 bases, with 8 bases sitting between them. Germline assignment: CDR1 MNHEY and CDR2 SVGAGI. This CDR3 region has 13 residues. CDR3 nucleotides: TGTGCCAGCAGTTACTCGGGGGGGGCTGAAGCTTTCTTT. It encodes CASSYSGGAEAFF.

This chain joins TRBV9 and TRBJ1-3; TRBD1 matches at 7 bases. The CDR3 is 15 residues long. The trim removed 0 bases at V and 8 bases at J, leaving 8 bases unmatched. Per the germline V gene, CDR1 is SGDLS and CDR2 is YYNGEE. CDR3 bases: TGTGCCAGCAGCGTAGCTGAGGGGGCCGCGGACACCATATATTTT. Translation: CASSVAEGAADTIYF.

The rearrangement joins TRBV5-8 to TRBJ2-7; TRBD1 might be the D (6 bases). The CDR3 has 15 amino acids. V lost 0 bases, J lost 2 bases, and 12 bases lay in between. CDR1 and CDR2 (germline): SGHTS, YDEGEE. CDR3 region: CASSLDQGQPYEQYF. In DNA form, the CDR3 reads TGTGCCAGCAGCTTGGACCAGGGGCAACCCTACGAGCAGTACTTC.

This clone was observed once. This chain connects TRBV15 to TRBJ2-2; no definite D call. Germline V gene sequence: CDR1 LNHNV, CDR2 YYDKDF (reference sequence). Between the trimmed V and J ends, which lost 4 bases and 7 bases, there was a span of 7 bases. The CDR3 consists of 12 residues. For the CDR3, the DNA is TGTGCCACCAGCAAACAAGACGGGGAGCTGTTTTTT. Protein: CATSKQDGELFF. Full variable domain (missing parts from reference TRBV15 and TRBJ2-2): DAMVIQNPRYQVTQFGKPVTLSCSQTLNHNVMYWYQQKSSQAPKLLFHYYDKDFNNEADTPDNFQSRRPNTSFCFLDIRSPGLGDTAMYLCATSKQDGELFFGEGSRLTVL.

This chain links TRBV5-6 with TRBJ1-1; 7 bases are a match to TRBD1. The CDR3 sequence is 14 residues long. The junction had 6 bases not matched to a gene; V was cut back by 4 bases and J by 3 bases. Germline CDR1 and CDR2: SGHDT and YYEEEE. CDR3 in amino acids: CASSPDDRDTEAFF. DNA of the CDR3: TGTGCCAGCAGCCCGGACGACAGGGACACTGAAGCTTTCTTT.

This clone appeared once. The CDR3 here is CASSLEAGPFTDTQYF. The CDR3 region has the DNA TGTGCCAGCAGCTTAGAGGCAGGCCCCTTCACAGATACGCAGTATTTT. V and J are TRBV11-2 and TRBJ2-3; D ambiguous. The V end was cut by 0 bases, the J end by 2 bases, with 12 bases between. Germline V lookup: CDR1 SGHAT, CDR2 FQNNGV. The CDR3 has 16 amino acids.

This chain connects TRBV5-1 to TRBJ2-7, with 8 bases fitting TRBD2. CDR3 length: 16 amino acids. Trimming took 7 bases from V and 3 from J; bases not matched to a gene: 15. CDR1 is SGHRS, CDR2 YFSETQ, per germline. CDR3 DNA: TGCGCCAGCTTTAGACCTGATAGCGGGGTAGTCTACGAGCAGTACTTC. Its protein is CASFRPDSGVVYEQYF.

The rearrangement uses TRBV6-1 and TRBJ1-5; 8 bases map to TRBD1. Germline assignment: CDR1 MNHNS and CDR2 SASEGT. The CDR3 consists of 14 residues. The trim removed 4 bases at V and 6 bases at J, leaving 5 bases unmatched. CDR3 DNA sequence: TGTGCCAGCAGTGGACAGGGGAACGGTCAGCCCCAGCATTTT. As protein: CASSGQGNGQPQHF.

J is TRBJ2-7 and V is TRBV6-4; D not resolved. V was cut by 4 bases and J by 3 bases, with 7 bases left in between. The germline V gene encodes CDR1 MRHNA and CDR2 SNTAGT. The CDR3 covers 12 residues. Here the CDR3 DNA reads TGTGCCAGCAGTGTATTTTACTACGAGCAGTACTTC. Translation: CASSVFYYEQYF.

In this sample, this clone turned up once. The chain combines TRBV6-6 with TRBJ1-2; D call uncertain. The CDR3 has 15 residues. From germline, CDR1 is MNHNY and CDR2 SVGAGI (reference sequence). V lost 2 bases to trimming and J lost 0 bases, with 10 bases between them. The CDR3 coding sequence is TGTGCCAGCAGTTACCCAGAGGGAGCTAACTATGGCTACACCTTC. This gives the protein CASSYPEGANYGYTF.

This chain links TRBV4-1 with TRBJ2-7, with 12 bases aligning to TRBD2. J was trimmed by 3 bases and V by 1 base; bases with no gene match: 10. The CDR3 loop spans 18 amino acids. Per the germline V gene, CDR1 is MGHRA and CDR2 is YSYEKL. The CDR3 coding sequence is TGCGCCAGCAGCCAAGGTTCTAGCGGGGGGGCAATCAACTACGAGCAGTACTTC. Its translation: CASSQGSSGGAINYEQYF.

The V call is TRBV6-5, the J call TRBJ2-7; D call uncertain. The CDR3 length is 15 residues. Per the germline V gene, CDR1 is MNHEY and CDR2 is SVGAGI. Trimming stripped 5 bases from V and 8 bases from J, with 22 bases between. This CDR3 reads CASSQTRSGPTKQYF. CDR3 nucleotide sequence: TGTGCCAGCAGTCAAACAAGGAGTGGCCCAACTAAGCAGTACTTC.

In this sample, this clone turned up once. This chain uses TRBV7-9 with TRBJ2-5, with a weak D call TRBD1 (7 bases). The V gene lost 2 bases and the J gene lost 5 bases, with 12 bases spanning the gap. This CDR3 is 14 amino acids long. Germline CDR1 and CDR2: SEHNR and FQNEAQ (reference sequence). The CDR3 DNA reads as TGTGCCAGCAGCTTATCGGCGGGACAGGAGACCCAGTACTTC. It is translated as CASSLSAGQETQYF.

The CDR3 is CASSQTGSYYGYTF. The CDR3 DNA reads as TGTGCCAGCAGCCAAACAGGGTCATACTATGGCTACACCTTC. The V and J genes are TRBV7-9 and TRBJ1-2, with a weak D call TRBD1 (6 bases). Germline CDR1 reads SEHNR; CDR2 reads FQNEAQ (reference sequence). With 5 bases removed from V and 3 bases from J, the gap between germline ends came to 13 bases. The CDR3 runs 14 residues.

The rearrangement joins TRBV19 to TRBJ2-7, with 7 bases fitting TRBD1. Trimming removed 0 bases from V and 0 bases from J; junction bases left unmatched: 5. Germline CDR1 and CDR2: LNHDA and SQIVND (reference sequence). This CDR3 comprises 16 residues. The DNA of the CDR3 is TGTGCCAGTAGTATAGATCCGGGACAGAACTCCTACGAGCAGTACTTC. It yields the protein CASSIDPGQNSYEQYF.

CDR3 bases: TGTGCCAGCAGTGAGACAGGGGGATTCACTAATCAGCCCCAGCATTTT. Translation: CASSETGGFTNQPQHF. This sequence joins TRBV25-1 and TRBJ1-5, with 9 bases fitting TRBD1. V lost 3 bases, J lost 4 bases, and 7 bases stayed unmatched. The CDR3 spans 16 residues. Germline lookup yields CDR1 MGHDK and CDR2 SYGVNS.

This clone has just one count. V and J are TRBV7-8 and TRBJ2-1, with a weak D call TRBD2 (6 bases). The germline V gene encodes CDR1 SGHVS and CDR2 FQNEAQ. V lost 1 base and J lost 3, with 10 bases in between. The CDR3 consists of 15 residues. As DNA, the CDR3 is TGTGCCAGCAGCTTAGATTCGGGGGACTACAATGAGCAGTTCTTC. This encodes CASSLDSGDYNEQFF.

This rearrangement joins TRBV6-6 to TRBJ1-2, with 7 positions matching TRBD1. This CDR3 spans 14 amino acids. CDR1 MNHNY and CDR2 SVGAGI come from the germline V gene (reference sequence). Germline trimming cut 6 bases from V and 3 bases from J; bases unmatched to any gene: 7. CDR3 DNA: TGTGCCAGCAGACTACAGGGGTCCGACTATGGCTACACCTTC. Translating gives CASRLQGSDYGYTF.

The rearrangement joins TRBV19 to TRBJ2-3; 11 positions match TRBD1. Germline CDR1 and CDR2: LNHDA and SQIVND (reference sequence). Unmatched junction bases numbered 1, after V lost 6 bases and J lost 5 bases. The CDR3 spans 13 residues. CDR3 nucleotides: TGTGCCAGTAGGGGGACAGGGGGAGATACGCAGTATTTT. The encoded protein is CASRGTGGDTQYF.

The CDR3 loop reads CASSWELSPLHF. CDR3 coding DNA: TGTGCCAGCAGCTGGGAGTTGTCACCCCTCCACTTT. The chain joins TRBV7-8 to TRBJ1-6, with D hard to call. The V end was cut by 4 bases, the J end by 10 bases, with 8 bases between. The CDR3 has 12 residues. The germline V gene encodes CDR1 SGHVS and CDR2 FQNEAQ.

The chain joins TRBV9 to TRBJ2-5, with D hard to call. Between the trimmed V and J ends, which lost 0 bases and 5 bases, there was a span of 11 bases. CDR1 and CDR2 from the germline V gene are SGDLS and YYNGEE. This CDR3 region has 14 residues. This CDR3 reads CASSVGGLAETQYF. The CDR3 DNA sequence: TGTGCCAGCAGCGTAGGTGGTCTTGCGGAGACCCAGTACTTC. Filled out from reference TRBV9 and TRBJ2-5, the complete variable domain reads DSGVTQTPKHLITATGQRVTLRCSPRSGDLSVYWYQQSLDQGLQFLIQYYNGEERAKGNILERFSAQQFPDLHSELNLSSLELGDSALYFCASSVGGLAETQYFGPGTRLLVL.

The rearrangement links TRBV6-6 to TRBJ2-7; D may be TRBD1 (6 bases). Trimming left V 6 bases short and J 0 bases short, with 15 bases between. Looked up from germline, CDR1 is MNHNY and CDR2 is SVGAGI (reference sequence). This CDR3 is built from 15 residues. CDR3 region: CASSPGTDSSYEQYF. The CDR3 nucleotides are TGTGCCAGCAGCCCCGGGACGGACAGCTCCTACGAGCAGTACTTC.

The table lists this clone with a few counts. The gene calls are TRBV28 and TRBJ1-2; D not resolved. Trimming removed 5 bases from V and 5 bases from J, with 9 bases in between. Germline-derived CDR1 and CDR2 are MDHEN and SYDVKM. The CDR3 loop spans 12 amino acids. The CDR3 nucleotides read TGTGCCAGCAGTCCCCCGGGGTATGGCTACACCTTC. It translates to CASSPPGYGYTF.

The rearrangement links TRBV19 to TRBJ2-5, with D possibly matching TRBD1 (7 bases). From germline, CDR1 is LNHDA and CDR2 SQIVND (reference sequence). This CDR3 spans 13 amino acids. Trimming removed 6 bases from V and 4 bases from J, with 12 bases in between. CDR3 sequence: CASRNRGGETQYF. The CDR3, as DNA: TGTGCCAGTAGAAACAGGGGAGGAGAGACCCAGTACTTC.